The 29 T cell receptor beta chains in this list originate from one sample, sequenced in a study of T cell clones after liver transplantation. Method: immunoSEQ multiplex PCR; TCRdb's copy keeps in-frame clones and lacks some. Counted here are about 58,000 clones, around 70% occurring once; the ten biggest clones make up 2.8%. Material: CD4+ T cells from blood, obtained at the 15-month timepoint. These receptors were obtained from a human patient who received a liver transplant. Among the T cells, some may be from the graft donor.

The V gene is TRBV15, the J gene TRBJ1-4; perhaps TRBD1 as D (5 bases). This CDR3 has 16 residues. In germline, CDR1 is LNHNV, CDR2 YYDKDF (reference sequence). V lost 6 bases, J lost 3 bases, and 17 bases lay in between. The CDR3: CATRASLGAANEKLFF. The CDR3 DNA is TGTGCCACCAGGGCGTCGTTAGGGGCGGCTAATGAAAAACTGTTTTTT.

The rearrangement links TRBV6-5 to TRBJ2-7, with TRBD1 matching 9 bases. Unmatched junction bases numbered 1, after V lost 7 bases and J lost 3 bases. The CDR3 contains 12 residues. CDR1 is MNHEY and CDR2 is SVGAGI in the germline V gene. The CDR3 region is CASTGQGYEQYV. As DNA, the CDR3 is TGTGCCAGCACGGGACAGGGCTACGAGCAGTACGTC.

The CDR3 sequence: CASSYAFTGNYGYTF. The CDR3 nucleotides are TGTGCCAGCAGTTACGCCTTTACAGGAAACTATGGCTACACCTTC. The chain has TRBV6-5 and TRBJ1-2, with D possibly matching TRBD1 (5 bases). Between the trimmed V and J ends, which lost 2 bases and 2 bases, there was a span of 12 bases. Looked up from germline, CDR1 is MNHEY and CDR2 is SVGAGI. There are 15 residues in the CDR3.

The chain has TRBV5-1 and TRBJ2-5; D gene uncertain. The CDR3 spans 14 residues. Deletions cut 0 bases from V and 4 bases from J, with 10 bases between. The germline V gene has CDR1 SGHRS and CDR2 YFSETQ. The DNA of the CDR3 is TGCGCCAGCAGCTTGGCAACGGTTAGAGAGACCCAGTACTTC. Residues: CASSLATVRETQYF.

CDR3 sequence (DNA): TGTGCCTGGAAGGCTTTGGGTAATTCACCCCTCCACTTT. Amino acid sequence: CAWKALGNSPLHF. The chain links TRBV30 to TRBJ1-6; D remains unclear. The V gene's germline CDR1 is GTSNPN and CDR2 SVGIG (reference sequence). Trimming removed 4 bases at V and 6 bases at J, with 10 bases between. The CDR3 is 13 residues long.

The V gene is TRBV29-1, the J gene TRBJ1-2; D call uncertain. V lost 4 bases, J lost 4 bases, and 10 bases lay in between. The CDR3 extends over 12 amino acids. CDR1 is SQVTM and CDR2 is ANQGSEA in the germline V gene. In DNA, the CDR3 is TGCAGCGTTGTGGTCGGCGGCTATGGCTACACCTTC. It encodes CSVVVGGYGYTF.

At least ten counts were recorded for this clone. The CDR3 DNA follows: TGTGCCAGCAGCCCGGACCTGAACACTGAAGCTTTCTTT. The encoded protein is CASSPDLNTEAFF. This chain connects TRBV7-9 to TRBJ1-1; D gene unclear. Germline CDR1 reads SEHNR; CDR2 reads FQNEAQ (reference sequence). This CDR3 comprises 13 residues. Trimming took off 5 bases at V and 0 bases at J, with 7 bases between the two ends.

The chain couples TRBV11-2 to TRBJ2-1; unclear D gene. Trimming pared 1 base from V and 8 bases from J, leaving 6 bases between. Germline CDR1 reads SGHAT; CDR2 reads FQNNGV. This CDR3 spans 12 amino acids. The chain's CDR3 is CASSLGFDEQFF. CDR3 coding DNA: TGTGCCAGCAGCTTAGGCTTCGATGAGCAGTTCTTC. Filled out from reference TRBV11-2 and TRBJ2-1, the complete variable domain reads EAGVAQSPRYKIIEKRQSVAFWCNPISGHATLYWYQQILGQGPKLLIQFQNNGVVDDSQLPKDRFSAERLKGVDSTLKIQPAKLEDSAVYLCASSLGFDEQFFGPGTRLTVL.

The chain carries TRBV11-1 and TRBJ2-5; maybe TRBD2 (5 bases). The germline V gene has CDR1 SGHAT and CDR2 FQDESV (reference sequence). The CDR3 covers 13 residues. Deletions cut 2 bases from V and 5 bases from J, with 9 bases between. CDR3 sequence reads: CASSLRELETQYF. The CDR3 nucleotides are TGTGCCAGCAGCTTAAGGGAGTTGGAGACCCAGTACTTC. Variable domain in full (rest from reference TRBV11-1 and TRBJ2-5): EAEVAQSPRYKITEKSQAVAFWCDPISGHATLYWYRQILGQGPELLVQFQDESVVDDSQLPKDRFSAERLKGVDSTLKIQPAELGDSAMYLCASSLRELETQYFGPGTRLLVL.

The chain is built from TRBV15 and TRBJ2-1; 8 positions match TRBD2. The CDR3 consists of 15 residues. The junction had 8 bases not matched to a gene; V was cut back by 1 base and J by 9 bases. Germline loops: CDR1 LNHNV, CDR2 YYDKDF (reference sequence). In DNA form, the CDR3 reads TGTGCCACCAGCAGAGCGGATAGCGGGACTGGTGAGCAGTTCTTC. Its translation is CATSRADSGTGEQFF.

V gene TRBV5-6 combines with J gene TRBJ2-1; no clear D gene. V shed 0 bases and J shed 6 bases, with 13 bases lying between them. The CDR3 has 15 residues. Per the germline V gene, CDR1 is SGHDT and CDR2 is YYEEEE. In DNA form, the CDR3 reads TGTGCCAGCAGCTTGGTTTTCCCCCTGGGCAATGAGCAGTTCTTC. This encodes CASSLVFPLGNEQFF.

The chain combines TRBV2 with TRBJ1-6; D gene uncertain. Per germline, CDR1 SNHLY and CDR2 FYNNEI. Trimming took off 1 base at V and 15 bases at J, with 16 bases between the two ends. The CDR3 is 14 amino acids. CDR3 protein: CASSEVRGRTGLHF. The CDR3 nucleotides are TGTGCCAGCAGTGAAGTTCGCGGAAGGACGGGCCTCCACTTT.

This chain joins TRBV5-1 and TRBJ1-1; D ambiguous. Trimming took off 3 bases at V and 1 base at J, with 10 bases between the two ends. The germline V gene encodes CDR1 SGHRS and CDR2 YFSETQ. The CDR3 loop spans 14 amino acids. The CDR3 DNA reads TGCGCCAGCAGCTCTCATCTTCCGAACACTGAAGCTTTCTTT. Protein: CASSSHLPNTEAFF. Based on the CDR3 plus reference TRBV5-1 and TRBJ1-1, the full variable domain is KAGVTQTPRYLIKTRGQQVTLSCSPISGHRSVSWYQQTPGQGLQFLFEYFSETQRNKGNFPGRFSGRQFSNSRSEMNVSTLELGDSALYLCASSSHLPNTEAFFGQGTRLTVV.

The chain employs TRBV5-6 and TRBJ1-1; tentative D call: TRBD1 (5 bases). Trimming left V 0 bases short and J 6 bases short, with 15 bases between. The CDR3 loop spans 15 amino acids. Germline V gives CDR1 SGHDT, CDR2 YYEEEE. DNA of the CDR3: TGTGCCAGCAGCTTGGTGTCAGGGACCGGGGCTGAAGCTTTCTTT. Translating gives CASSLVSGTGAEAFF. The full variable domain, in which reference TRBV5-6 and TRBJ1-1 provide the parts outside the CDR3, is DAGVTQSPTHLIKTRGQQVTLRCSPKSGHDTVSWYQQALGQGPQFIFQYYEEEERQRGNFPDRFSGHQFPNYSSELNVNALLLGDSALYLCASSLVSGTGAEAFFGQGTRLTVV.

The chain links TRBV18 to TRBJ1-2, with 7 bases aligning to TRBD1. The CDR3 extends over 15 amino acids. Trimming removed 3 bases from V and 4 bases from J; junction bases left unmatched: 8. The germline V gene encodes CDR1 KGHSH and CDR2 LQKENI. CDR3 sequence reads: CASSPRPDRRYGYTF. In DNA form, the CDR3 reads TGTGCCAGCTCACCTCGACCGGACAGGCGCTATGGCTACACCTTC.

The J gene is TRBJ1-1, the V gene TRBV30; possibly TRBD1 for D (6 bases). The CDR3 runs 15 residues. Germline V gives CDR1 GTSNPN, CDR2 SVGIG (reference sequence). V shed 4 bases and J shed 1 base, with 16 bases lying between them. The CDR3 loop is CAWNPQQGGNTEAFF. DNA of the CDR3: TGTGCCTGGAACCCCCAACAGGGAGGGAACACTGAAGCTTTCTTT.

V usage is TRBV28 and J usage is TRBJ1-2; 9 positions agree with TRBD1. The germline gives CDR1 MDHEN, CDR2 SYDVKM. J lost 8 bases, V lost 4 bases, and 5 bases had no gene match. The length of the CDR3 is 13 residues. For the CDR3, the DNA is TGTGCCAGCAGTTACGGACAGGGGTGGGGCTACACCTTC. Its translation is CASSYGQGWGYTF.

This chain joins TRBV7-2 and TRBJ2-3; TRBD2 agrees at 15 bases. The ends lost 5 bases at V and 13 bases at J; junction bases unmatched: 13. Germline lookup yields CDR1 SGHTA and CDR2 FQGNSA. The CDR3 has 16 residues. The CDR3 is CASSPRTSGRASVKYF. As DNA, the CDR3 is TGTGCCAGCAGCCCAAGGACTAGCGGGAGGGCCAGTGTGAAGTATTTT.

The chain couples TRBV30 to TRBJ2-7, with D possibly being TRBD1 or TRBD2 (6 bases each). V was shortened by 3 bases and J by 5 bases, with 17 bases between the two germline ends. CDR3 size: 14 residues. Germline-derived CDR1 and CDR2 are GTSNPN and SVGIG (reference sequence). CDR3 sequence (DNA): TGTGCCTGGAGCGAGCCGGGGGCAGCCCACGAGCAGTACTTC. Amino acid sequence: CAWSEPGAAHEQYF.

The chain combines TRBV28 with TRBJ1-2; TRBD1 is a possible D gene (5 bases). CDR1 is MDHEN and CDR2 is SYDVKM in the germline V gene. Between the trimmed V and J ends, which lost 2 bases and 0 bases, there was a span of 10 bases. The CDR3 contains 15 residues. This chain's CDR3 is CASSLGGHTNYGYTF. The CDR3 DNA sequence: TGTGCCAGCAGTTTAGGAGGACATACTAACTATGGCTACACCTTC.

The V and J genes are TRBV2 and TRBJ2-6, with a possible D match to TRBD2 (5 bases). Germline V gene sequence: CDR1 SNHLY, CDR2 FYNNEI. With 9 bases removed from V and 0 bases from J, the gap between germline ends came to 6 bases. The CDR3 length is 13 residues. The CDR3 sequence: CAREVSGANVLTF. Written as DNA, the CDR3 is TGTGCCAGGGAGGTCTCTGGGGCCAACGTCCTGACTTTC.

CDR3 residues: CASSLAGGSTDTQYF. CDR3 in DNA: TGCGCCAGCAGCCTAGCGGGGGGAAGCACAGATACGCAGTATTTT. The chain couples TRBV5-1 to TRBJ2-3; 11 nucleotides line up with TRBD2. This CDR3 is 15 amino acids long. Germline-derived CDR1 and CDR2 are SGHRS and YFSETQ. The V segment lost 4 bases and the J segment 0 bases; nucleotides outside the gene matches: 1.

The chain is built from TRBV7-2 and TRBJ2-3; D uncertain. CDR1 is SGHTA, CDR2 FQGNSA, per germline. V shed 1 base and J shed 6 bases, with 8 bases lying between them. This CDR3 comprises 13 residues. This CDR3 is CASSLVSWDTQYF. The DNA of the CDR3 is TGTGCCAGCAGCTTAGTATCCTGGGATACGCAGTATTTT.

V usage is TRBV5-6 and J usage is TRBJ1-4; 7 bases map to TRBD1. The CDR3 sequence is 15 residues long. After removal of 3 bases from V and 6 bases from J, the junction contained 8 bases not matched to a gene. Germline V gene sequence: CDR1 SGHDT, CDR2 YYEEEE. The CDR3 spells CASSYRDSTDEKLFF. CDR3 nucleotides: TGTGCCAGCAGCTACCGGGACAGCACAGATGAAAAACTGTTTTTT.

This chain joins TRBV6-5 and TRBJ2-1; 7 positions agree with TRBD1. V shed 2 bases and J 15 bases; nucleotides not matched to a gene: 10. The CDR3 length is 13 residues. Per germline, CDR1 MNHEY and CDR2 SVGAGI. The chain's CDR3 is CASSYLRTGPWFF. The DNA for the CDR3 is TGTGCCAGCAGTTACCTACGGACAGGTCCGTGGTTCTTC.

The rearrangement links TRBV7-2 to TRBJ1-5, with a possible D match to TRBD1 (5 bases). CDR3 length: 14 residues. Trimming took 4 bases from V and 8 from J, leaving 15 bases between them. CDR1 and CDR2 (germline): SGHTA, FQGNSA. In nucleotides, the CDR3 is TGTGCCAGCAGCTCCCGGCGGGGAGGGGAGCCCCAGCATTTT. Its translation is CASSSRRGGEPQHF. Full variable domain (missing parts from reference TRBV7-2 and TRBJ1-5): GAGVSQSPSNKVTEKGKDVELRCDPISGHTALYWYRQSLGQGLEFLIYFQGNSAPDKSGLPSDRFSAERTGGSVSTLTIQRTQQEDSAVYLCASSSRRGGEPQHFGDGTRLSIL.

The chain has TRBV4-1 and TRBJ2-7; 10 bases agree with TRBD2. V was clipped by 1 base and J by 1 base; unmatched bases: 4. CDR3 length: 16 residues. Germline loops: CDR1 MGHRA, CDR2 YSYEKL. DNA for the CDR3: TGCGCCAGCAGCCAAGGACTAGCGGGCCTGTCCTACGAGCAGTACTTC. Encoded protein: CASSQGLAGLSYEQYF.

There are many counts of this clone. The chain recombines TRBV18 with TRBJ1-2; D uncertain. The germline CDR1 and CDR2 sequences are KGHSH and LQKENI. V lost 6 bases, J lost 5 bases, and 19 bases lay in between. This CDR3 comprises 15 residues. The CDR3 region has the DNA TGTGCCAGCTCCGGGGTCGGAGGAGATGTGTATGGCTACACCTTC. This codes for CASSGVGGDVYGYTF.

V and J are TRBV5-1 and TRBJ1-2; 8 bases align to TRBD1. Losses at the gene ends were 4 bases for V and 5 bases for J; bases not matched to a gene: 7. The CDR3 is 14 amino acids. Germline V CDR1 and CDR2: SGHRS, YFSETQ. The CDR3 region has the DNA TGCGCCAGCAGCCCCGGACAGGGAGTGTATGGCTACACCTTC. It specifies CASSPGQGVYGYTF.